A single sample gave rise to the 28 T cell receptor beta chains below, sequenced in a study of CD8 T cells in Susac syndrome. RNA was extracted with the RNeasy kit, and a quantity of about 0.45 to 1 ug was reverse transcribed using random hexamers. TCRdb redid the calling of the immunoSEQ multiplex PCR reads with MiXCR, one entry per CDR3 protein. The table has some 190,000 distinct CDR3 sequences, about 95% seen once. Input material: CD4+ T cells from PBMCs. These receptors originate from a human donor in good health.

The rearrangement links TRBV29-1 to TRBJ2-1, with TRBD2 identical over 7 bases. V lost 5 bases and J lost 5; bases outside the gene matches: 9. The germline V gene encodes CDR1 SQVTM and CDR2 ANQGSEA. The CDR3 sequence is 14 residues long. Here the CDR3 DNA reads TGCAGCGTTAAAGGGCTAGCGGCCAACAATGAGCAGTTCTTC. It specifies CSVKGLAANNEQFF.

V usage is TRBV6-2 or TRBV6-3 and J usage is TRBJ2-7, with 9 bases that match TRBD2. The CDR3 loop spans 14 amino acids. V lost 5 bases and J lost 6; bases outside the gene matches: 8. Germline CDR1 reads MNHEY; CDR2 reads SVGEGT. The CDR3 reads CASSRGLATREQYF. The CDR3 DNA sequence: TGTGCCAGCAGTAGAGGACTAGCGACCCGCGAGCAGTACTTC.

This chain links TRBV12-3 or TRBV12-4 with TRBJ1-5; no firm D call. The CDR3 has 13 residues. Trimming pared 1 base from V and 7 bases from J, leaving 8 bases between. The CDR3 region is CASSLGHSQPQHF. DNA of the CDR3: TGTGCCAGCAGTTTAGGGCACAGCCAGCCCCAGCATTTT.

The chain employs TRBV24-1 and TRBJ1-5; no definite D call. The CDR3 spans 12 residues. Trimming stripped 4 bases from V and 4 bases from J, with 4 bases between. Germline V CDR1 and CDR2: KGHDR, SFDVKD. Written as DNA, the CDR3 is TGTGCCACCAGTGAAGTAAATCAGCCCCAGCATTTT. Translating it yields CATSEVNQPQHF.

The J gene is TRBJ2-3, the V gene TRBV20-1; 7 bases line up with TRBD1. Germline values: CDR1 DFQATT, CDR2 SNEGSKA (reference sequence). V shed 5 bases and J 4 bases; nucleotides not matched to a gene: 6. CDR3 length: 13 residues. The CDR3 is CSAYRTGADTQYF. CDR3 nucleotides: TGCAGTGCTTATAGGACAGGCGCAGATACGCAGTATTTT.

The CDR3 region is CASSQGTNTEAFF. Written as DNA, the CDR3 is TGTGCCAGCTCCCAGGGAACGAACACTGAAGCTTTCTTT. The V gene is TRBV18, the J gene TRBJ1-1; a weak D match, TRBD1 (5 bases). V lost 6 bases, J lost 1 base, and 9 bases lay in between. Looked up from germline, CDR1 is KGHSH and CDR2 is LQKENI. The CDR3 covers 13 residues.

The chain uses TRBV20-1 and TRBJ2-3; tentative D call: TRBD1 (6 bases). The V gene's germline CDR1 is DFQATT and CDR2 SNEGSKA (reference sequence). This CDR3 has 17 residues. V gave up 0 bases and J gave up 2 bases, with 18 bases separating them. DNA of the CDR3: TGCAGTGCTAGAGATGGGGCCGTAGGGGGATTCACAGATACGCAGTATTTT. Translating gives CSARDGAVGGFTDTQYF.

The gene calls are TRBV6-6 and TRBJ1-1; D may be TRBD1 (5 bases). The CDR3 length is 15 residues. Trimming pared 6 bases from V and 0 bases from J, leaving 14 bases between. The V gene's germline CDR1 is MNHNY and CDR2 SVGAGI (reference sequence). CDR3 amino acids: CASSWGTVMNTEAFF. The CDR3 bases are TGTGCCAGCAGCTGGGGGACGGTCATGAACACTGAAGCTTTCTTT.

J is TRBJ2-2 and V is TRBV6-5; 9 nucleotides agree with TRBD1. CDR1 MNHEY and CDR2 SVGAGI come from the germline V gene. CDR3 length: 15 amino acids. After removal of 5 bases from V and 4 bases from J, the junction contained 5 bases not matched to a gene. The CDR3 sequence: CASSRQGGVTGELFF. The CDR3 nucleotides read TGTGCCAGCAGTCGACAGGGGGGGGTCACCGGGGAGCTGTTTTTT.

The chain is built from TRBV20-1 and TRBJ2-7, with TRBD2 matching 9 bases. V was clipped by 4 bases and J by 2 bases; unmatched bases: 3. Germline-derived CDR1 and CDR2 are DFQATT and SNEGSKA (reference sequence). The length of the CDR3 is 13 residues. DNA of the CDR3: TGCAGTGCTACAAGCGGGGGGACCTACGAGCAGTACTTC. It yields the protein CSATSGGTYEQYF.

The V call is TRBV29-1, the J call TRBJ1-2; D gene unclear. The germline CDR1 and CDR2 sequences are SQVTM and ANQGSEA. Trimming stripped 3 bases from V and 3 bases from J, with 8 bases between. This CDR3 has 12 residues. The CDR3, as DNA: TGCAGCGTTGATGTGAGTCACTATGGCTACACCTTC. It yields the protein CSVDVSHYGYTF.

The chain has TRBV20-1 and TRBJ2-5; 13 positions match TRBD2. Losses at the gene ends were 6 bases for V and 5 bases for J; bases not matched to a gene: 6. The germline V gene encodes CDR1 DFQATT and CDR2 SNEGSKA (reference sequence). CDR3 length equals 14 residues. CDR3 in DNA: TGCAGTGCACCGTCACTAGCGGGAGGGGAGACCCAGTACTTC. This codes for CSAPSLAGGETQYF.

CDR3 bases: TGTGCCAGCAGCTTAGTCCTAGCCGGTGAGCAGTTCTTC. It encodes CASSLVLAGEQFF. The chain carries TRBV11-2 and TRBJ2-1, with D tentatively TRBD2 (5 bases). Trimming took off 1 base at V and 9 bases at J, with 10 bases between the two ends. This CDR3 is built from 13 residues. The germline V gene has CDR1 SGHAT and CDR2 FQNNGV. Variable domain in full (rest from reference TRBV11-2 and TRBJ2-1): EAGVAQSPRYKIIEKRQSVAFWCNPISGHATLYWYQQILGQGPKLLIQFQNNGVVDDSQLPKDRFSAERLKGVDSTLKIQPAKLEDSAVYLCASSLVLAGEQFFGPGTRLTVL.

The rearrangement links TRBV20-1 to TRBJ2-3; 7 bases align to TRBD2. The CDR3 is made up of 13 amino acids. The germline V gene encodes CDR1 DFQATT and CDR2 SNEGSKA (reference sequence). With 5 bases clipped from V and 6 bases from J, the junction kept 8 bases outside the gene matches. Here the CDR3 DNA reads TGCAGTGCTCTCCGACTAGCTTCCGATACGCAGTATTTT. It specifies CSALRLASDTQYF.

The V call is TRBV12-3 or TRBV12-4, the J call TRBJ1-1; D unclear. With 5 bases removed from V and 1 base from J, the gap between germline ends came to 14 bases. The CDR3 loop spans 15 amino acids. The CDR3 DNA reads TGTGCCAGCAGTCCAGGAAACCAAGCGAACACTGAAGCTTTCTTT. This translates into CASSPGNQANTEAFF.

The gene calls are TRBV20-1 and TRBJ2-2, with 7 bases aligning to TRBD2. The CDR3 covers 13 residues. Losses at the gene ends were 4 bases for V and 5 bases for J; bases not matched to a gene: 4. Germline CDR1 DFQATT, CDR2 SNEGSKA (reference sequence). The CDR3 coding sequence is TGCAGTGCTAATAAGGGAGGGACCGGGGAGCTGTTTTTT. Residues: CSANKGGTGELFF.

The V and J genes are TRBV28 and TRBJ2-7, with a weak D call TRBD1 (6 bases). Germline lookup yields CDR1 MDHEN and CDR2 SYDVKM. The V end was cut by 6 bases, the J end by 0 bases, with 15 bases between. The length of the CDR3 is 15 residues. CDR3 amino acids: CASSPGTTSSYEQYF. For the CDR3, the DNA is TGTGCCAGCAGCCCCGGGACAACGAGCTCCTACGAGCAGTACTTC.

The DNA for the CDR3 is TGTGCCAGCAGCTGGGGGGACGGCAATCAGCCCCAGCATTTT. This sequence encodes CASSWGDGNQPQHF. The genes are TRBV5-5 and TRBJ1-5, with TRBD1 as a possible D gene (5 bases). The CDR3 has 14 amino acids. With 3 bases removed from V and 2 bases from J, the gap between germline ends came to 9 bases. Germline CDR1 SGHKS, CDR2 YYEKEE (reference sequence).

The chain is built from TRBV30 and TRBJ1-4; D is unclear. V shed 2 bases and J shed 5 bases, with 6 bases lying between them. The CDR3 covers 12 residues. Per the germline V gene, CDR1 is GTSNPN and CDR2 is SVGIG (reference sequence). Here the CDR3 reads CAWSRRNEKLFF. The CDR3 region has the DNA TGTGCCTGGAGTAGGCGGAATGAAAAACTGTTTTTT.

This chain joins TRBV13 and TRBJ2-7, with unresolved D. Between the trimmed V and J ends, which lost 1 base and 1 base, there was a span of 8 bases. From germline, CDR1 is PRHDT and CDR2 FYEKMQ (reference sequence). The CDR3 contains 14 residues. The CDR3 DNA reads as TGTGCCAGCAGCTTAGAGCCAGAGTCCTACGAGCAGTACTTC. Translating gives CASSLEPESYEQYF. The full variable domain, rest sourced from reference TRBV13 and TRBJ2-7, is AAGVIQSPRHLIKEKRETATLKCYPIPRHDTVYWYQQGPGQDPQFLISFYEKMQSDKGSIPDRFSAQQFSDYHSELNMSSLELGDSALYFCASSLEPESYEQYFGPGTRLTVT.

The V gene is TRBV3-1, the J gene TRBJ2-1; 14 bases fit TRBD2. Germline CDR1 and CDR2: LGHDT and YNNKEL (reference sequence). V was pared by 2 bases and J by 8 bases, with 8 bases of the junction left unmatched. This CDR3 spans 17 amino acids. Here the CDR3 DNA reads TGTGCCAGCAGCCAACCCGGGACTAGCGGGAGTCGCGATGAGCAGTTCTTC. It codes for CASSQPGTSGSRDEQFF.

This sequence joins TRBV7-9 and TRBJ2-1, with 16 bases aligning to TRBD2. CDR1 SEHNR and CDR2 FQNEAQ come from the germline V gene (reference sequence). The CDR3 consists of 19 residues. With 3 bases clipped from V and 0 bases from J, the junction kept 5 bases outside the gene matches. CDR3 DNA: TGTGCCAGCAGCTTCTCGGGACTAGCGGGAGGGTACTCCTACAATGAGCAGTTCTTC. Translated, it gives CASSFSGLAGGYSYNEQFF.

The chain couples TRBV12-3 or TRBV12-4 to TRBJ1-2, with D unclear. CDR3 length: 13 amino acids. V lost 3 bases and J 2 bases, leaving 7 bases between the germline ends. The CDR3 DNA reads TGTGCCAGCAGTTTGGACGTAAACTATGGCTACACCTTC. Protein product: CASSLDVNYGYTF.

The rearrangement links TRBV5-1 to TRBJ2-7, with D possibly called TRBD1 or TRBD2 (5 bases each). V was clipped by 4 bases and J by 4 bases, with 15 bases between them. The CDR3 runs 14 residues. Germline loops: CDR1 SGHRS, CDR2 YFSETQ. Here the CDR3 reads CASSITGTGYEQYF. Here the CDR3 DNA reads TGCGCCAGCAGCATTACCGGGACGGGATACGAGCAGTACTTC.

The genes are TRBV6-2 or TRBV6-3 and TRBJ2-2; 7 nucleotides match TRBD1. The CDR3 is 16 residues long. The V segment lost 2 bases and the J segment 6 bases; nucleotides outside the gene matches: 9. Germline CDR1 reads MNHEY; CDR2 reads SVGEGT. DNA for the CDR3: TGTGCCAGCAGTTACCGGGACAGTGGAAGGGCCGGGGAGCTGTTTTTT. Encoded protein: CASSYRDSGRAGELFF.

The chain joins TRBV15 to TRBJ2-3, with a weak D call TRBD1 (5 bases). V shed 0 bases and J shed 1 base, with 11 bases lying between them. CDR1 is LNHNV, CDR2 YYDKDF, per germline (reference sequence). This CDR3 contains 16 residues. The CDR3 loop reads CATSRDVGDGTDTQYF. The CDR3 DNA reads TGTGCCACCAGCAGAGATGTAGGGGATGGCACAGATACGCAGTATTTT.

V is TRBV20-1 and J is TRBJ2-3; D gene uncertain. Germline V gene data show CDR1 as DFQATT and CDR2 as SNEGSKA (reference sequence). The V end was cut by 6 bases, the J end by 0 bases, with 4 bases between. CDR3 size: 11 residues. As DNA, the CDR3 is TGCAGTGCACTTAGCACAGATACGCAGTATTTT. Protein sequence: CSALSTDTQYF.

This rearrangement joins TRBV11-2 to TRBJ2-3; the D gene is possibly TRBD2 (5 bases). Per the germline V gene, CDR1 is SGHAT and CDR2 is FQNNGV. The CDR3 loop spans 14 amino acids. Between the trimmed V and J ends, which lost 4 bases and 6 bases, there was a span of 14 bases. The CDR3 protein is CASSWRTGQDTQYF. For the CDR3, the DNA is TGTGCCAGCAGCTGGCGGACTGGCCAGGATACGCAGTATTTT.